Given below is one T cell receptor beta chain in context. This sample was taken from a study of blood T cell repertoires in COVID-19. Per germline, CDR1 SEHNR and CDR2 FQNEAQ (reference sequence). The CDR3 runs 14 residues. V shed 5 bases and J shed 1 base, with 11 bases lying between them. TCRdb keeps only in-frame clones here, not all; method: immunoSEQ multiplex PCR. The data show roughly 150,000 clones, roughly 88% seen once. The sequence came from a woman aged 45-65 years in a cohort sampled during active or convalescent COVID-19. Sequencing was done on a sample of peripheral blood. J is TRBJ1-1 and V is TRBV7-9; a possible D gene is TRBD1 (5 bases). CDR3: CASSPTGRNTEAFF. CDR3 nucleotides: TGTGCCAGCAGCCCAACAGGAAGGAACACTGAAGCTTTCTTT.